This TCR beta chain was obtained from a study of CD8+ T cells in alopecia areata. Study in general: Those treated were given oral tofacitinib at 5 to 10 mg twice daily. Tofacitinib lasted 6 to 18 months, then 6 months off drug.

The sample holds a few counts of this clone. What it recognizes is unknown. Noted treatment: oral pan-JAK inhibitor, 5-10 mg twice daily. Study-wide findings and caveats: Patients shared TCRs less clearly than mice did, possibly for HLA-related reasons. Having one nonresponder leaves uncertain how baseline CD8+ expansion relates to response.

Following extraction, RNA underwent reverse transcription to cDNA, which served as the sequencing template. TCRdb's copy holds only in-frame clones and misses some; the assay was immunoSEQ multiplex PCR. In the table there are 180,000 or so clones, roughly 58% of which are singletons. This sequence originates from a human donor with alopecia areata. Sequencing used CD4+ T cells sorted from blood, obtained at approximately week 60, from a patient treated with tofacitinib.

The CDR3 nucleotides are TGTGCCAGCAGCTTAGGTGGGACCGGCGAGCAGTACTTC. It translates to CASSLGGTGEQYF. The chain carries TRBV7-2 and TRBJ2-7; D tentatively reads TRBD1 or TRBD2 (5 bases each). V was clipped by 1 base and J by 6 bases, with 10 bases between them. The CDR3 runs 13 residues. Germline V lookup: CDR1 SGHTA, CDR2 FQGNSA.